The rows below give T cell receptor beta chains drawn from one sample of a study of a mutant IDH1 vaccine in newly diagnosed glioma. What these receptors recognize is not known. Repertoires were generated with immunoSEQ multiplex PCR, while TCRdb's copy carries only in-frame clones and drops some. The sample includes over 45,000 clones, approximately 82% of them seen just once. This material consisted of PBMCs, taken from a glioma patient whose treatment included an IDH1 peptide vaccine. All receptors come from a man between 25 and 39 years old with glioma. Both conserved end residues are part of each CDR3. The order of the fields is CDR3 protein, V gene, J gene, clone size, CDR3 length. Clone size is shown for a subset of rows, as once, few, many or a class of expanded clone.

CDR3: CASSLAPTGNEQFF
V: TRBV5-6
J: TRBJ2-1
size: -
length: 14

CDR3: CASSTGQGLRSNF
V: TRBV27
J: TRBJ1-2
size: -
length: 13

CDR3: CASSLWGDPQGTEAFF
V: TRBV7-9
J: TRBJ1-1
size: -
length: 16

CDR3: CASSLGTGREQYF
V: TRBV5-4
J: -
size: -
length: 13

CDR3: CASSLGNPTGELFF
V: TRBV5-6
J: TRBJ2-2
size: -
length: 14

CDR3: CASSYYRIPTEAFF
V: TRBV6-5
J: TRBJ1-1
size: few
length: 14

CDR3: CASSHGQGNSPLHF
V: TRBV5-1
J: TRBJ1-6
size: -
length: 14

CDR3: CASSLWAGLNTEAFF
V: TRBV28
J: TRBJ1-1
size: few
length: 15

CDR3: CASSSQDGAEAFF
V: TRBV27
J: TRBJ1-1
size: -
length: 13

CDR3: CASSFGPSRGQETQYF
V: TRBV27
J: TRBJ2-5
size: -
length: 16

CDR3: CASSPRAPGPLGEQYF
V: TRBV7-8
J: TRBJ2-7
size: -
length: 16

CDR3: CAWSPQGNQPQHF
V: TRBV30
J: TRBJ1-5
size: few
length: 13

CDR3: CASTRDREMNGYTF
V: TRBV19
J: TRBJ1-2
size: -
length: 14

CDR3: CSARPGGATDTQYF
V: TRBV29-1
J: TRBJ2-3
size: -
length: 14

CDR3: CASSLVGALSGYNEQFF
V: TRBV5-1
J: TRBJ2-1
size: -
length: 17

CDR3: CARGDGFATNEKLFF
V: TRBV6-1
J: TRBJ1-4
size: -
length: 15

CDR3: CASSWGGPEDTQYF
V: TRBV5-1
J: TRBJ2-3
size: few
length: 14

CDR3: CAWSVPGSGPEAFF
V: TRBV30
J: TRBJ1-1
size: few
length: 14

CDR3: CATSRDLGTSGPKNIQYF
V: TRBV15
J: TRBJ2-4
size: -
length: 18

CDR3: CASSLSLAGGADTQYF
V: TRBV4-2
J: TRBJ2-3
size: -
length: 16

CDR3: CASSRLGLAGGNEQFF
V: TRBV4-2
J: TRBJ2-1
size: once
length: 16

CDR3: CASSLTGGYPYNEQFF
V: TRBV5-1
J: TRBJ2-1
size: once
length: 16

CDR3: CASTPGPQGNTEAFF
V: TRBV5-6
J: TRBJ1-1
size: once
length: 15

CDR3: CASTSEATVYEQYF
V: TRBV7-9
J: TRBJ2-7
size: -
length: 14

CDR3: CASSVGEKLSF
V: TRBV25-1
J: TRBJ1-4
size: -
length: 11

CDR3: CASSDWTGYDQPQHF
V: TRBV6-1
J: TRBJ1-5
size: few
length: 15

CDR3: CASSLSGHREYGYTF
V: TRBV7-9
J: TRBJ1-2
size: -
length: 15

CDR3: CASSQDSPLHF
V: TRBV28
J: TRBJ1-6
size: -
length: 11

CDR3: CASSSQSTGGKGYTF
V: TRBV5-8
J: TRBJ1-2
size: -
length: 15

CDR3: CASSQSTNSPLHF
V: TRBV18
J: TRBJ1-6
size: -
length: 13

CDR3: CASSLGQGFYGYTF
V: TRBV7-2
J: TRBJ1-2
size: -
length: 14

CDR3: CASRNQGVYNSPLHF
V: TRBV2
J: TRBJ1-6
size: few
length: 15

CDR3: CASSFRTSGANVLTF
V: TRBV5-6
J: TRBJ2-6
size: -
length: 15

CDR3: CASRGWETQYF
V: TRBV28
J: TRBJ2-5
size: -
length: 11

CDR3: CASSLLGDTTGVAYEQYF
V: TRBV13
J: TRBJ2-7
size: -
length: 18

CDR3: CASSLAGLAGNEQFF
V: TRBV7-8
J: TRBJ2-1
size: -
length: 15

CDR3: CASSISDELDEGGYTF
V: TRBV19
J: TRBJ1-2
size: -
length: 16

CDR3: CASSQDLDGGEQFF
V: TRBV14
J: TRBJ2-1
size: -
length: 14

CDR3: CASSAGLAGDQFFSYNEQFF
V: TRBV27
J: TRBJ2-1
size: -
length: 20

CDR3: CASSVRAPIKTDTQYF
V: TRBV21-1
J: TRBJ2-3
size: once
length: 16

CDR3: CASSNPGTPPYEQYF
V: TRBV6-5
J: TRBJ2-7
size: -
length: 15

CDR3: CASSPLIDREQFF
V: TRBV5-6
J: TRBJ2-1
size: -
length: 13

CDR3: CASSLGGGTEQFF
V: TRBV9
J: TRBJ2-1
size: -
length: 13

CDR3: CASSPGRGSGYTF
V: TRBV18
J: TRBJ1-2
size: -
length: 13

CDR3: CASSIYRDSSGNTIYF
V: TRBV11-3
J: TRBJ1-3
size: few
length: 16

CDR3: CASSLSVGNTEAFF
V: TRBV11-2
J: TRBJ1-1
size: -
length: 14

CDR3: CASSVHIDLQETQYF
V: TRBV7-7
J: TRBJ2-5
size: -
length: 15

CDR3: CASSTQPWTGELFF
V: TRBV19
J: TRBJ2-2
size: -
length: 14

CDR3: CASSQGVQGGNQPQHF
V: TRBV4-2
J: TRBJ1-5
size: -
length: 16